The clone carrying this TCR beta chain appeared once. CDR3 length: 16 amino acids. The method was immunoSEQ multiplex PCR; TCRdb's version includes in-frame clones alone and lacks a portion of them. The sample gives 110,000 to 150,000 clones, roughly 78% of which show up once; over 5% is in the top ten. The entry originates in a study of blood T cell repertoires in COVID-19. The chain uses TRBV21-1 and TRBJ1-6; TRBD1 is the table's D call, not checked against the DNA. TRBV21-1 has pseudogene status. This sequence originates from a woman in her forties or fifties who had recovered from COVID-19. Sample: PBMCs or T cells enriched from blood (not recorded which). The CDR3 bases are TGTGCCAGTCTTCGACAGGGCCCTCGGTATAATTCACCCCTCCACTTT. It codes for CASLRQGPRYNSPLHF.